This TCR beta chain was captured in a study of T-cell memory formation after mild COVID-19. Whole-study findings and limits: Day 15 to 85 contracting clones showed balanced CD4/CD8; day 15 to 37 expanders favored CD4+. For contracting clones, CD4+ ones sat mainly in CM and EM, CD8+ in EMRA. Specificity for SARS-CoV-2 was not confirmed among the second-wave clones peaking on day 37.

Each CDR3 protein is one row after TCRdb ran MiXCR on the 5' RACE reads. In the table there are fewer than 300,000 distinct CDR3 sequences, around 17% of which are singletons. For this clonotype: What it recognizes is unknown.

The CDR3 length is 12 residues. V was trimmed by 6 bases and J by 7 bases, leaving 12 bases between them. The V gene's germline CDR1 is MNHNY and CDR2 SVGAGI (reference sequence). Sequencing was done on a sample of PBMCs or a T cell subset sorted from them (not recorded which). The TCR comes from a man younger than 35 who had mild COVID-19 (a few samples of this study predate the infection). Cell type and time point are not known. J is TRBJ1-2 and V is TRBV6-6, with a possible D match to TRBD1 (5 bases). This CDR3 reads CASSLQRGGYTF. The CDR3 DNA reads TGTGCCAGCAGCCTTCAGAGGGGTGGCTACACCTTC.